These T cell receptor beta chains were read from a single sample in a study of shared clonotypes between healthy human individuals. TCRdb keeps only in-frame clones here, not all; method: immunoSEQ multiplex PCR. Of some 2,400,000 clones listed, more than 90% are singletons. Sequencing input: naive CD4+ T cells sorted from blood. These receptors were taken from a man younger than 35 in good health. Each CDR3 is given with its conserved first and last residue.

v_call	j_call	cdr3_aa
TRBV19	TRBJ2-2	CASSVSGTTGELFF
TRBV7-9	TRBJ1-1	CASRHKGGKNTEAFF
TRBV2	TRBJ1-2	CASSVEAGSYGYTF
TRBV10-1	TRBJ2-7	CASSSRVGDF
TRBV4-1	TRBJ1-2	CASSQVPGQGVGYGYTF
TRBV5-5	TRBJ2-3	CASSNPGQGTTQYF
TRBV9	TRBJ2-2	CASSVEGTGELFF
TRBV6-5	TRBJ2-5	CASSSTFTDQETQYF
TRBV5-5	TRBJ2-7	CASSLKAGVEQYF
TRBV6-5	TRBJ1-6	CASTLQGRNSPLHF
TRBV28	TRBJ1-1	CASSLSQTNTEAFF
TRBV6-6	TRBJ1-2	CASSYGTGTYGYTF
TRBV28	TRBJ2-4	CASTVGLANIQYF
TRBV7-2	TRBJ2-1	CASSLLASGRDEQFF
TRBV5-1	TRBJ2-3	CASSGGLAGGLDTQYF
TRBV7-9	TRBJ1-4	CASSLVENIRGEKLFF
TRBV18	TRBJ1-1	CASSPPGLNTEAFF
TRBV6-1	TRBJ2-2	CASSERSFNTGELFF
TRBV4-3	TRBJ2-1	CASSQGQGPGYEQFF
TRBV6-1	TRBJ1-5	CASSEQPVNQPQHF
TRBV12-5	TRBJ1-3	CASGPRTSPGAIYF
TRBV28	TRBJ1-2	CASSKFGAISNYGYTF
TRBV7-4	TRBJ2-7	CASTLDPSRPPLNIKEQYF
TRBV30	TRBJ1-6	CAWTPGDRRNSPLHF
TRBV18	TRBJ2-3	CATCRDGRDTQYF
TRBV30	TRBJ1-1	CAWSDPRSVSRSTEAFF
TRBV27	TRBJ1-6	CASSRGLRANSPLHF
TRBV6-5	TRBJ1-3	CATTQGLRGSTIYF
TRBV25-1	TRBJ2-3	CASSEGGGWTDTQYF
TRBV7-2	TRBJ1-1	CASSLAPRETMNTEAFF
TRBV6-5	TRBJ2-5	CASSFRGSGETQYF
TRBV10-2	TRBJ1-1	CASRPTSGGHTEAFF
TRBV11-2	TRBJ1-1	CASSLEGRLNTEAFF
TRBV27	TRBJ2-7	CASSGRPGTSGLPPNEQYF
TRBV7-9	TRBJ2-2	CASSLALGGGRTGELFF
TRBV30	TRBJ2-1	CAWSFARTSGSGHEQFF
TRBV30	TRBJ2-1	CAWSVQSGSSYNEQFF
TRBV5-4	TRBJ2-7	CASSPGQPAERYEQYF
TRBV6-1	TRBJ2-3	CASTDRRGGTDTQYF
TRBV7-2	TRBJ1-1	CASSLALGGGTEAFF
TRBV9	TRBJ2-3	CASSVGGAGTGARVSTDTQYF
TRBV6-6	TRBJ2-5	CASSYGGPGETQYF